This T cell receptor (beta chain) stems from a study of T cells after yellow fever vaccination. This clonotype turned up a few times. TCRdb called the 5' RACE reads again in MiXCR, with one record for every CDR3 protein. The top ten hold roughly a sixth of the sample, which has some 350,000 distinct CDR3 sequences, around a tenth seen once. Specimen: PBMCs, collected on the day of the first yellow fever vaccination. The receptor was derived from a man aged 18 to 30 who received the YFV17D yellow fever vaccine.

CDR3 DNA: TGCGCCAGCAGCCAATCGGGGACAGGTTTCGAGACCCAGTACTTC. Translation gives CASSQSGTGFETQYF. J is TRBJ2-5 and V is TRBV4-3, with TRBD1 matching over 8 bases. Trimming removed 2 bases from V and 5 bases from J; junction bases left unmatched: 7. This CDR3 is built from 15 residues. From germline, CDR1 is LGHNA and CDR2 YSLEER.